This TCR beta chain stems from a study of vaccination effects on CD4 cells after COVID-19. Points from the study as a whole: By a late point after vaccination, infection- and vaccine-induced clones had shrunk markedly through clonal contraction.

TCRdb keeps only in-frame clones here, not all; method: immunoSEQ multiplex PCR. The table includes around 32,000 clones, around 70% detected once. Within the ViraFEST assay, antigen-specific CD4+ T cells underwent expansion with viral peptide pools prior to sequencing. Following a roughly ten-day culture, CD4+ T cells were purified. Two doses of either BNT162b2 or mRNA-1273 were given to each participant. Supplemented with around 11 IU/ml IL-2 and 10 ug/ml peptides, two million PBMC per well were kept in culture. On days 3 and 7, fresh IL-2 medium replaced half the medium. Turning to this clone: Its antigen is not identified.

The CDR3 is 15 residues long. Germline CDR1 LGHDT, CDR2 YNNKEL (reference sequence). V dropped 4 bases and J dropped 7; count of bases not matched to a gene: 7. The chain has TRBV3-1 (or the pseudogene TRBV3-2) and TRBJ2-5; TRBD1 aligns across 12 bases. Sequencing used CD4+ T cells from PBMCs cultured with HCoV-229E spike peptides, obtained after COVID-19 vaccination. This TCR derives from a human donor who received a COVID-19 vaccine. The CDR3 DNA reads as TGTGCCAGCAGCCCCGGGACAGGGGGCCTCAGGACCCAGTACTTC. This gives the protein CASSPGTGGLRTQYF.